A selection of T cell receptor beta chains follows, all from one sample in a study of cytomegalovirus exposure and HLA in healthy donors. Here immunoSEQ multiplex PCR was the method, and the copy in TCRdb shows in-frame clones only, minus some. Among roughly 97,000 clones listed, roughly four fifths were seen once. Sequencing input: PBMCs. These receptors came from a man between 40 and 49 years old in good health and CMV-seropositive. CDR3s include the opening cysteine and the closing phenylalanine or tryptophan. D genes are given only for firm matches. Expanded clones get a size class; other rows say once, few or many, or leave the size out.

v_call,clone_size,d_call,j_call,cdr3_nt,cdr3_aa
TRBV11-2,-,-,TRBJ1-1,TGTGCCAGCAGCCCGTGGGGGGGACCAGAGATGAACACTGAAGCTTTCTTT,CASSPWGGPEMNTEAFF
TRBV5-4,-,-,TRBJ2-1,TGTGCCAGCAGCTTGGATTCAGGATACAATGAGCAGTTCTTC,CASSLDSGYNEQFF
TRBV27,-,TRBD1,TRBJ1-5,TGTGCCAGCAGTTTAAGTGCAGGGGGACAGCCCCAGCATTTT,CASSLSAGGQPQHF
TRBV9,once,-,TRBJ2-1,TGTGCCAGCAGCGTAGGGCGGGAAATTCTCCACAATGAGCAGTTCTTC,CASSVGREILHNEQFF
TRBV5-4,-,TRBD2,TRBJ2-5,TGTGCCAGCAGCGAGAGGGCTAGCGGGGCCCAAGAGACCCAGTACTTC,CASSERASGAQETQYF
TRBV11-2,-,TRBD2,TRBJ2-1,TGTGCCAGCAGCTTAGTTTGGGGTAGCGGGAGGCCTTCACATCGAGAGTTCTTC,CASSLVWGSGRPSHREFF
TRBV5-6,-,-,TRBJ2-6,TGTGCCAGCAGCCTCATGGTCTCTGGGGCCAACGGCCTGACTTTC,CASSLMVSGANGLTF
TRBV4-1,-,TRBD2,TRBJ2-7,TGCGCCAGCAGCCAAGAGCCTAGCGGGAACGAGCAGTACTTC,CASSQEPSGNEQYF
TRBV5-6,few,-,TRBJ1-5,TGTGCCAGCAGCTCCGGGGTTTATAGCAATCAGCCCCAGCATTTT,CASSSGVYSNQPQHF
TRBV19,-,TRBD1,TRBJ2-7,TGTGCCAGTAGCCGGGACAGGGGGTCCGAGCAGTACTTC,CASSRDRGSEQYF
TRBV12-5,-,TRBD2,TRBJ2-7,TGTGCTAGTGGTTCCCCGGGAGGCGAGCAGTACTTC,CASGSPGGEQYF
TRBV9,-,-,TRBJ1-1,TGTGCCAGCAGCGTGGGGGGAAGGGCTGAAGCTTTCTTT,CASSVGGRAEAFF
TRBV5-1,once,-,TRBJ2-6,TGCGCCAGCAGCTTGGAACACGTCCTCTCTGGGGCCAACGTCCTGACTTTC,CASSLEHVLSGANVLTF
TRBV5-1,-,TRBD2,TRBJ2-1,TGCGCCAGCAGCTTGATCGGGGGGGCCTCCTACAATGAGCAGTTCTTC,CASSLIGGASYNEQFF
TRBV7-2,-,TRBD1,TRBJ1-3,TGTGCCAGCAGCTTGCAGGGGGCCTTCTCTGGAAACACCATATATTTT,CASSLQGAFSGNTIYF
TRBV19,-,-,TRBJ1-2,TGTGCCAGTAGTCAAACCGCGGGCCCGTATGGCTACACCTTC,CASSQTAGPYGYTF
TRBV7-9,once,-,TRBJ2-7,TGTTCCAGCAGCTTAGTCGGGGGGCGTCTCAACGAGCAGTACTTC,CSSSLVGGRLNEQYF
TRBV2,-,TRBD1,TRBJ2-7,TGTGCCAGCAGTGAATGGACAGGCGACTCCTACGAGCAGTACTTC,CASSEWTGDSYEQYF
TRBV7-9,-,-,TRBJ1-4,TGTGCCAGCAGCTTTGGGTCCGGGGATGAAAAACTGTTTTTT,CASSFGSGDEKLFF
TRBV5-1,-,-,TRBJ2-5,TGCGCCAGCAGCTTCCATACCGGGAGTTCTGAGACCCAGTACTTC,CASSFHTGSSETQYF
TRBV15,-,TRBD1,TRBJ1-5,TGTGCCACCAGCCTCGACAGGGGGCCCGTATTAGGGCCCCAGCATTTT,CATSLDRGPVLGPQHF
TRBV23-1,-,TRBD2,TRBJ2-1,TGCGCCAGCAGCCGCGGGGGGGGCGAGTTCAATGAGCAGTTCTTC,CASSRGGGEFNEQFF
TRBV29-1,-,-,TRBJ2-1,TGCAGCGTACTGGGCCATCGTAGGTCCTACAATGAGCAGTTCTTC,CSVLGHRRSYNEQFF
TRBV7-9,-,-,TRBJ2-7,TGTGCCAGCAGCCCCGCAGGGTTTAGCTCCTACGAGCAGTACTTC,CASSPAGFSSYEQYF
TRBV7-2,-,-,TRBJ1-5,TGTGCCAGCAGCTTATTGGGCAGCCACAGGAACCAGCCCCAGCATTTT,CASSLLGSHRNQPQHF
TRBV5-6,once,-,TRBJ2-7,TGTGCCAGCAGTCTGCTAGGACAAGACAACGAGCAGTACTTC,CASSLLGQDNEQYF
TRBV6-5,-,-,TRBJ2-1,TGTGCCAGCCGAATCCTTCGGGAGACCTACAATGAGCAGTTCTTC,CASRILRETYNEQFF
TRBV29-1,-,-,TRBJ1-1,TGCAGCGCGCGGGAGTTGAACACTGAAGCTTTCTTT,CSARELNTEAFF
TRBV7-8,-,-,TRBJ2-1,TGTGCCAGCACCACGGAGGAGGGCTCCTACAATGAGCAGTTCTTC,CASTTEEGSYNEQFF
TRBV25-1,-,TRBD1,TRBJ1-2,TGTGCTGCGGTGGGACAGGGTAATGGCTACACCTTC,CAAVGQGNGYTF
TRBV7-9,-,-,TRBJ1-2,TGTGCCAGCAGCCGACAGTCAGGGGGCTACACCTTC,CASSRQSGGYTF
TRBV5-4,-,TRBD1,TRBJ2-7,TGTGCCAGCAGCCATGAGGGGGACAGGGTGGACGAGCAGTACTTC,CASSHEGDRVDEQYF
TRBV7-8,-,-,TRBJ1-1,TGTGCCAGCAGCTTAGCTCGGAGTTACAACACTGAAGCTTTCTTT,CASSLARSYNTEAFF
TRBV2,once,TRBD2,TRBJ2-5,TGTGCCAGCAGTTGGACTAGCGGGAGAGGGGAGACCCAGTACTTC,CASSWTSGRGETQYF
TRBV7-7,-,TRBD2,TRBJ2-1,TGTGCCAGCAGCCGGACTAGGGAGGCCTACAATGAGCAGTTCTTC,CASSRTREAYNEQFF
TRBV6-1,-,-,TRBJ2-1,TGTGCCAGCAGTAACCCGGACAGATACAATGAGCAGTTCTTC,CASSNPDRYNEQFF
TRBV9,-,-,TRBJ1-3,TGTGCCAGCAGCGTTTCACGGGACACCATATATTTT,CASSVSRDTIYF
TRBV5-1,-,TRBD2,TRBJ2-5,TGCGCCAGCAGCTTGGTTCCAGCGGGAGGACAAGAGACCCAGTACTTC,CASSLVPAGGQETQYF
TRBV19,-,-,TRBJ2-7,TGTGCTTCAAGGGGGGGGCGCGGAGAGCAGTACTTC,CASRGGRGEQYF
TRBV10-3,-,-,TRBJ2-3,TGTGCCATCGGTGGGACACTGGATGACACAGATACGCAGTATTTT,CAIGGTLDDTDTQYF
TRBV5-1,-,-,TRBJ2-7,TGCGCCAGCAGCTTGGAGCCCCAATCACCCCACGAGCAGTACTTC,CASSLEPQSPHEQYF
TRBV5-1,-,TRBD2,TRBJ2-3,TGCGCCAGCAGCTTGGGGGGGACTAGCGGGGTTGATACGCAGTATTTT,CASSLGGTSGVDTQYF
TRBV12-5,few,TRBD2,TRBJ2-3,TGTGCTAGTGTCCTTAGCGGGGGGGCAGATACGCAGTATTTT,CASVLSGGADTQYF
TRBV27,-,TRBD2,TRBJ2-3,TGTGCCAGCACCGGGGGGAGCGGGGGGGCCGAGACGCAGTATTTT,CASTGGSGGAETQYF
TRBV4-1,-,-,TRBJ1-2,TGCGCCAGCAGCCAAGAAAAGAGGGACTCTGACTACCTTTACGGCTACACCTTC,CASSQEKRDSDYLYGYTF
TRBV27,-,TRBD1,TRBJ1-4,TGTGCCAGCAGTCCCTTACAGGGGGTAGAAGCTAATGAAAAACTGTTTTTT,CASSPLQGVEANEKLFF